Listed below are T cell receptor beta chains from one sample, sequenced in a study of blood T cells in healthy people across ages. TCRdb re-called the 5' RACE reads with MiXCR, one entry per CDR3 protein. The table lists some 1,000,000 distinct CDR3 sequences, approximately 25% of them singletons. The sample was also reused in another study, on T cells of mothers and their children.

The source material was blood. The receptors were sampled from a girl aged 2-10 years in good health. The CDR3 runs from the conserved cysteine through the conserved F or W. A D gene is named only where the DNA matches it firmly. Clone size is given for some rows only: seen once, a few or many times, or a class if the clone is expanded.

D gene,V gene,J gene,clone size,CDR3 DNA,CDR3 protein
-,TRBV4-3,TRBJ2-3,-,TGCGCCAGCAGCCAAGGAAGGAGTTACACAGATACGCAGTATTTT,CASSQGRSYTDTQYF
TRBD1,TRBV20-1,TRBJ1-3,-,TGCAGTGCTTCGGGACAGGGAAATATCGCTCTCTGGGAAAACACCATATATTTT,CSASGQGNIALWENTIYF
-,TRBV13,TRBJ2-7,once,TGTGCCAGCAAACAGGGATACGACGAGCAGTACTTC,CASKQGYDEQYF
-,TRBV29-1,TRBJ2-3,-,TGCAGCGTTCGACAGCTCTACACAGATACGCAGTATTTT,CSVRQLYTDTQYF
TRBD1,TRBV2,TRBJ2-7,-,TGTGCCAGCAGTCCAACTCCAACAGGGGGTGCCTACGAGCAGTACTTC,CASSPTPTGGAYEQYF
TRBD2,TRBV7-8,TRBJ2-5,-,TGTGCCAGCGGAACTAGCGGGTTAGAGGAGACCCAGTACTTC,CASGTSGLEETQYF
-,TRBV6-1,TRBJ2-3,few,TGTGCCACATATGGACTTCCCCAGTATTTT,CATYGLPQYF
-,TRBV6-2/TRBV6-3,TRBJ2-2,few,TGTGCCAGCAGCCACAACAATGGCGGGAAGCTGTTTTTT,CASSHNNGGKLFF
-,TRBV7-9,TRBJ1-4,once,TGTGCCAGCTTCCACCAGCTCCGCAGACTTAAAAGACTGTTTTTT,CASFHQLRRLKRLFF
-,TRBV4-2,TRBJ2-7,-,TGTGCCAGCAGCCAAGAGGTTAGCGGCGAGCAGTACTTC,CASSQEVSGEQYF
-,TRBV12-3/TRBV12-4,TRBJ2-3,-,TGTGCCAGCAGGACAAAGGATGGGACAGATACGCAGTATTTT,CASRTKDGTDTQYF
-,TRBV28,TRBJ1-6,-,TGTGCCAGCAAGGGGTATCCAGGAGAGGGTCTGGGTTTACCCCTCCACTTT,CASKGYPGEGLGLPLHF